This entry concerns a single T cell receptor beta chain. No antigen is known for it. Clones were sequenced by immunoSEQ multiplex PCR, and TCRdb holds only the in-frame ones, with some missing. Altogether over 75,000 clones are present, around nine tenths being singletons, with the ten largest covering 0.56%. V lost 1 base to trimming and J lost 4 bases; unmatched junction nucleotides: 9. Germline V CDR1 and CDR2: SGHNT, YENEEA. The CDR3 contains 17 residues. Time point defined: baseline, week 1 (first vaccination visit). Specified treatment: pre-vaccination baseline after standard-of-care therapy. Newly diagnosed WHO grade 3 or 4 IDH1-mutant, ATRX-lost astrocytomas were identified in the donors. This specimen belongs to a study of a mutant IDH1 vaccine in newly diagnosed glioma. Whole-study context: Of the patients given treatment, roughly 60% were male and roughly 38% were female, and a mean age of roughly 40 years was recorded. Those enrolled had earlier been treated with radiotherapy, temozolomide, or both, mostly both. Study observations and caveats: Pseudoprogression appeared independent of alterations in top peripheral clonotypes.

J is TRBJ2-5 and V is TRBV11-3; the match to TRBD2 covers 10 bases. This clonotype originated in a woman aged 45-65 years with glioma. Sequencing was performed on PBMCs, taken from a glioma patient treated with radiotherapy, temozolomide or both. CDR3 sequence reads: CASSLGLAGVGGETQYF. The CDR3 DNA reads TGTGCCAGCAGCTTAGGGCTAGCGGGAGTCGGTGGAGAGACCCAGTACTTC.